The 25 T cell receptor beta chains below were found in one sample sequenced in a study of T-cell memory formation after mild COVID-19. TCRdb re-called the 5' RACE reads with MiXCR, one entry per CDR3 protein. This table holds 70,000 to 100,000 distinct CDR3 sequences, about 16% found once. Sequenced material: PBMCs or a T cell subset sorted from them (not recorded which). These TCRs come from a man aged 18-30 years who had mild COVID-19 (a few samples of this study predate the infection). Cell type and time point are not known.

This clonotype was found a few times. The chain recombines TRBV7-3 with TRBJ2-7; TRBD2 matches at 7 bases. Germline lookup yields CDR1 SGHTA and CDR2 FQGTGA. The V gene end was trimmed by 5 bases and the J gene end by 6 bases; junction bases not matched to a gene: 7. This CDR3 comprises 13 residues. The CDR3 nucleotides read TGTGCCAGCAGCCCGTGGGGAGGGTTCGAGCAGTACTTC. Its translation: CASSPWGGFEQYF.

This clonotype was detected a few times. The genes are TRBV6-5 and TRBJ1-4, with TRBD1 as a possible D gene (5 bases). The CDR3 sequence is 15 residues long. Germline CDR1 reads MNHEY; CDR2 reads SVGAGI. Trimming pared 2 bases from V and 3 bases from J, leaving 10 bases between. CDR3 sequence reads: CASSYGATANEKLFF. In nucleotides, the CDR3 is TGTGCCAGCAGTTACGGGGCGACCGCTAATGAAAAACTGTTTTTT.

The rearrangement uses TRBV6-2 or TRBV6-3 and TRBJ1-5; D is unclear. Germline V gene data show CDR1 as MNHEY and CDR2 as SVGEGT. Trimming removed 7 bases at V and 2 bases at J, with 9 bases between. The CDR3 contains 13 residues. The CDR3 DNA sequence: TGTGCCAGCAACGAAGGCGGCAATCAGCCCCAGCATTTT. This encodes CASNEGGNQPQHF.

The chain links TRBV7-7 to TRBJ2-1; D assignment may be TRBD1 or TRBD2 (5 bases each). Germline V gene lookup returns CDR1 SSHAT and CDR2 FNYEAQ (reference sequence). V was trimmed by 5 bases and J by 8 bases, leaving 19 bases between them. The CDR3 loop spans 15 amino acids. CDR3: CASSPTDWIGDEQFF. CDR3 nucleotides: TGTGCCAGCAGCCCGACGGACTGGATAGGGGATGAGCAGTTCTTC.

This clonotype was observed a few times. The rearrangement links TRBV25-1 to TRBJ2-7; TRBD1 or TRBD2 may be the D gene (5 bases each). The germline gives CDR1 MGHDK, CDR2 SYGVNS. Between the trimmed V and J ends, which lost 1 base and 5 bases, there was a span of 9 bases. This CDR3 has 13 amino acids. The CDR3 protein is CASSESEGHEQYF. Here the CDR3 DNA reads TGTGCCAGCAGTGAATCTGAGGGGCACGAGCAGTACTTC.

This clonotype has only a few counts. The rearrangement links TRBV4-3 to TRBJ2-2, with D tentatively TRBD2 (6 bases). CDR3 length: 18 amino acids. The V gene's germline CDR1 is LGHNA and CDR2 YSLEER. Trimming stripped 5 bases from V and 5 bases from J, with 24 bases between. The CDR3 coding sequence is TGCGCCAGCAGCAAGAGGGAACCGGGACGGACTACAACCGGGGAGCTGTTTTTT. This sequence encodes CASSKREPGRTTTGELFF.

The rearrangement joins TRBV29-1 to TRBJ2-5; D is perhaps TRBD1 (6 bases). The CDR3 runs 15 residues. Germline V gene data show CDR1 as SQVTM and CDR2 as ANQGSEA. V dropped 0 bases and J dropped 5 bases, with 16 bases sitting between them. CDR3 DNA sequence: TGCAGCGTTGAAGAGGCCCAGGGGTTGGAGGAGACCCAGTACTTC. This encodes CSVEEAQGLEETQYF.

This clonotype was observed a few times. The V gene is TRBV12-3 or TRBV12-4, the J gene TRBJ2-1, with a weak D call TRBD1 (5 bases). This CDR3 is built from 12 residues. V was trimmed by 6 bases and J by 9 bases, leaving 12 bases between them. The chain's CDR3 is CASRTEFIEQFF. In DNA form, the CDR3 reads TGTGCCAGCAGGACAGAATTTATTGAGCAGTTCTTC.

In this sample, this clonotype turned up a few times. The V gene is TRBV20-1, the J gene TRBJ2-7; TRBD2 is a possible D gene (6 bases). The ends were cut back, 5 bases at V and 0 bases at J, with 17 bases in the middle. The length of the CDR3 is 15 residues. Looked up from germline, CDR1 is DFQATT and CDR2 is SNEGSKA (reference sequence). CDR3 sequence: CSAPAGLPDSYEQYV. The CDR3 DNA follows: TGCAGTGCTCCCGCCGGACTACCCGACTCCTACGAGCAGTACGTC.

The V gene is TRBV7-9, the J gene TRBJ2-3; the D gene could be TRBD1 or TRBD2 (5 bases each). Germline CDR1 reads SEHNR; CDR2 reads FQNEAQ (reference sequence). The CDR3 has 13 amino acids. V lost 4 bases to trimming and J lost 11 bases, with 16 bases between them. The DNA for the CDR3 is TGTGCCAGCAGCTCTACGGGACCGCCGGAGCAGTATTTT. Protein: CASSSTGPPEQYF. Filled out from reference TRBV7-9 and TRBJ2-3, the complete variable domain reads DTGVSQNPRHKITKRGQNVTFRCDPISEHNRLYWYRQTLGQGPEFLTYFQNEAQLEKSRLLSDRFSAERPKGSFSTLEIQRTEQGDSAMYLCASSSTGPPEQYFGPGTRLTVL.

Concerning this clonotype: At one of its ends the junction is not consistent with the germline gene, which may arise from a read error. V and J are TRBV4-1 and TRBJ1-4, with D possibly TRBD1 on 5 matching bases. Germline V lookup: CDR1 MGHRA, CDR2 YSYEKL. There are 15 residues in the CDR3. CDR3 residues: CASRQGAAENEKLFF. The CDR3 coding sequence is TGCGCCAGCAGGCAAGGGGCCGCGGAAAATGAAAAACTGTTTTTT.

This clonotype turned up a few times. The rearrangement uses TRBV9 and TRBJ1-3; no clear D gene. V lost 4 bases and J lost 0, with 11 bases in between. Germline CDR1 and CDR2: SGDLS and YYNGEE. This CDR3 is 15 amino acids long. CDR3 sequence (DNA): TGTGCCAGCAGCTCAGACGGGGACTCTGGAAACACCATATATTTT. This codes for CASSSDGDSGNTIYF.

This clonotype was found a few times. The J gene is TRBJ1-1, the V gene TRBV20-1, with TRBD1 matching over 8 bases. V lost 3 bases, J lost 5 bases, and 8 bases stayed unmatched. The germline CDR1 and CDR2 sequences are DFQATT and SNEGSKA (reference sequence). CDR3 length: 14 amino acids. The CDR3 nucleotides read TGCAGTGCTAGGCTAGGGACAGGTCTAACTGAAGCTTTCTTT. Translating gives CSARLGTGLTEAFF.

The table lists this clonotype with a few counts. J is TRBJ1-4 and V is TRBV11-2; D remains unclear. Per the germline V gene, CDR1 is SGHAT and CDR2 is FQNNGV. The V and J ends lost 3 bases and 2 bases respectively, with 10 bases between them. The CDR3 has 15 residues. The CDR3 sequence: CASSFGRKTNEKLFF. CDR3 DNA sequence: TGTGCCAGCAGCTTCGGACGGAAGACTAATGAAAAACTGTTTTTT.

The CDR3 bases are TGTGCCAGCAGTGATCGAGGCTCCTACGAGCAGTACGTC. Translating it yields CASSDRGSYEQYV. The chain combines TRBV6-1 with TRBJ2-7; D is unresolved. V was shortened by 3 bases and J by 0 bases, with 6 bases between the two germline ends. This CDR3 contains 13 residues. The V gene's germline CDR1 is MNHNS and CDR2 SASEGT.

The CDR3 region has the DNA TGCAGCGTCGCTTACGGAGGCGTTCTGGGTGAAGCTTTCTTT. Translated, it gives CSVAYGGVLGEAFF. The chain combines TRBV29-1 with TRBJ1-1; D unresolved. Germline lookup yields CDR1 SQVTM and CDR2 ANQGSEA. There are 14 residues in the CDR3. V shed 6 bases and J shed 7 bases, with 21 bases lying between them.

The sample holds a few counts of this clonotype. The CDR3 region is CASSQEVSRTALGYEQYV. DNA for the CDR3: TGCGCCAGCAGCCAAGAAGTCTCGCGGACCGCCTTGGGGTACGAGCAGTACGTC. The chain uses TRBV4-1 and TRBJ2-7, with D unresolved. Trimming shortened V by 0 bases and J by 4 bases, and 22 bases separated the two germline ends. CDR3 length: 18 amino acids. Germline CDR1 MGHRA, CDR2 YSYEKL.

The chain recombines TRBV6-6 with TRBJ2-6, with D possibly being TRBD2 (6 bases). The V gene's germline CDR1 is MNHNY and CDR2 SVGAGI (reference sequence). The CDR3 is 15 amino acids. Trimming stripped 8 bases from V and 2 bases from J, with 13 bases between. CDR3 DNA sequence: TGTGCCAGCTTCGGGGGTGCAGCTGGGGCCAACGTCCTGACTTTC. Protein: CASFGGAAGANVLTF.

The CDR3 is CASSRVGDRGGETQYF. The CDR3 DNA is TGCGCCAGCAGCCGAGTCGGGGACAGGGGAGGAGAGACCCAGTACTTC. J is TRBJ2-5 and V is TRBV4-3; 10 bases line up with TRBD1. The CDR3 length is 16 residues. Germline CDR1 is LGHNA and CDR2 is YSLEER. Trimming removed 4 bases from V and 4 bases from J; junction bases left unmatched: 9.

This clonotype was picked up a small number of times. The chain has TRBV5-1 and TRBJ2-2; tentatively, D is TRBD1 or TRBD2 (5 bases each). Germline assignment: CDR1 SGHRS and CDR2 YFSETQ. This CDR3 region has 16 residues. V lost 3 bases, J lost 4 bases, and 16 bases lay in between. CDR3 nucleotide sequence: TGCGCCAGCAGCTCTGTCCGGGGTACAGGCACCGGGGAGCTGTTTTTT. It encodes CASSSVRGTGTGELFF.

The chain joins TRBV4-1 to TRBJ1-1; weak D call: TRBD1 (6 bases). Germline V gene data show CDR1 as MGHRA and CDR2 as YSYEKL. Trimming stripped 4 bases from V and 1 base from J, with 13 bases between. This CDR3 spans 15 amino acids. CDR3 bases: TGCGCCAGCAGCCCTCCAGACAGGCCGAACACTGAAGCTTTCTTT. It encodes CASSPPDRPNTEAFF.

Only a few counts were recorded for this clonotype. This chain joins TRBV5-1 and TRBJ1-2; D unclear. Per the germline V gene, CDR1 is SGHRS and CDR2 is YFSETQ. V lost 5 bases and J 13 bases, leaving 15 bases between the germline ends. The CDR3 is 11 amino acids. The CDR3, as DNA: TGCGCCAGCAGGGTGGACGACCTTTTCACCTTC. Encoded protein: CASRVDDLFTF.

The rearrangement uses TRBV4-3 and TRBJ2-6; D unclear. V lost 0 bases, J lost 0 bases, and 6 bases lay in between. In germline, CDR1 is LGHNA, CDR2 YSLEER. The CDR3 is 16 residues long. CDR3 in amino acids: CASSQDKSSGANVLTF. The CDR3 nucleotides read TGCGCCAGCAGCCAAGATAAGTCCTCTGGGGCCAACGTCCTGACTTTC.

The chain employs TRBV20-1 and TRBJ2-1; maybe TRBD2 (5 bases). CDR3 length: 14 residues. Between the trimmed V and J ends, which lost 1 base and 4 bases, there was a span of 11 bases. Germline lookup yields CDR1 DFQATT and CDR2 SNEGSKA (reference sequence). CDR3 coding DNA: TGCAGTGCTAGAGTCCAGCGGATTTACAATGAGCAGTTCTTC. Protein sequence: CSARVQRIYNEQFF.

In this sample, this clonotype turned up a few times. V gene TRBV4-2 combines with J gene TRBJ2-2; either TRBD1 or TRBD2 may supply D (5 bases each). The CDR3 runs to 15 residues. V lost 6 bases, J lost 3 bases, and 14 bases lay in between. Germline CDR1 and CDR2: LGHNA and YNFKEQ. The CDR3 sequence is CASRGTERDTGELFF. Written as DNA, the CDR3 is TGTGCCAGCAGGGGGACGGAACGCGACACCGGGGAGCTGTTTTTT.